Below, 7 T cell receptor delta chains from the same sample are listed, as sequenced in a study of γδ T cells in repeated Plasmodium falciparum infection. Vgamma9/Vdelta2+ and Vdelta2-negative gammadelta T cells were flow-sorted from PBMC for bulk sequencing. TCRdb called clones anew from the multiplex PCR reads with CATT. The sample lists roughly 93,000 delta-chain clones, 0.75% to 1% occurring once. The source material was gamma-delta T cells from blood. The receptors derive from a pool of human donors (malaria-infected and uninfected, not separated).

This clone was counted many times. Other DNA sequences in this sample translate to the same CDR3. This rearrangement joins TRDV3 to TRDJ1, with D possibly being TRDD2 (7 bases). The CDR3 has 16 residues. Germline V CDR1 and CDR2: TVYSNPD, GDNSRS (reference sequence). V was clipped by 5 bases and J by 4 bases, with 26 bases between them. The DNA for the CDR3 is TGTGCCGCGACCATTCCTACGTGGGATAACGACGATAAACTCATCTTT. Translation gives CAATIPTWDNDDKLIF.

In its sample, this clone was seen a few times. A far larger clone lies a single base away; this is likely a read error. The identical CDR3 is also encoded by other nucleotide sequences in the sample. V gene TRDV1 combines with J gene TRDJ1; 8 nucleotides match TRDD3. Germline matching of the DNA provided the J gene here, since TCRdb leaves it blank. Germline-derived CDR1 and CDR2 are TSWWSYY and QGS. The CDR3 has 18 residues. DNA for the CDR3: TGCGCTCTTGGGGCCATTCCCCTGGGGATACCTTACACCGATAAACTCATCTTT. Its protein is CALGAIPLGIPYTDKLIF.

On this clone: The mismatch at residue 12 between this DNA's translation and the TCRdb protein of a much larger clone likely reflects a read error; the protein shown is translated from the DNA. V gene TRDV2 combines with J gene TRDJ1; 9 bases agree with TRDD3. Since TCRdb gives no J gene, matching the DNA to germline was used here to assign it. This CDR3 spans 16 amino acids. From germline, CDR1 is GEAIGNYY and CDR2 EKD. The CDR3 spells CACTGGYSRGTGKLIF. Here the CDR3 DNA reads TGTGCCTGTACCGGGGGATACAGTAGAGGAACCGGTAAACTCATCTTT.

About this clone itself: This may be a read error: a much more frequent sequence differs by one nucleotide. Other DNA sequences in the sample encode the same CDR3. V is TRDV1 and J is TRDJ1; 7 bases agree with TRDD3. The CDR3 runs 23 residues. CDR1 and CDR2 from the germline V gene are TSWWSYY and QGS. Trimming removed 3 bases from V and 4 bases from J; junction bases left unmatched: 32. The CDR3 coding sequence is TGTGCTCTTGGGGAGTCCGATTACCCTACGTTGTACTGGGGTATAGCCCGAATCGATAAACTCATCTTT. Amino acid sequence: CALGESDYPTLYWGIARIDKLIF.

This clone showed up just a few times. The protein recorded in TCRdb matches a much larger clone and deviates from this DNA's translation at residue 4, suggesting a read error; the protein here is obtained by translating the DNA. The V call is TRDV2, the J call TRDJ1; 10 nucleotides match TRDD3. The J gene was not available in TCRdb and was assigned here by matching the DNA to germline segments. V was clipped by 7 bases and J by 7 bases; unmatched bases: 20. From germline, CDR1 is GEAIGNYY and CDR2 EKD. CDR3 length: 17 residues. CDR3: CACGTLATPMGDTKLIF. The CDR3 nucleotides are TGTGCCTGCGGCACTCTGGCAACCCCAATGGGGGATACTAAACTCATCTTT.

About this clone: For this DNA, TCRdb reports the protein of a much larger clone, which diverges at residue 13, most likely from a read error; the protein presented here is translated directly from the DNA. The rearrangement links TRDV2 to TRDJ1; D possibly corresponds to TRDD3 (6 bases). Here the J gene was assigned by germline matching of the DNA, as TCRdb has none. The CDR3 spans 16 residues. Germline values: CDR1 GEAIGNYY, CDR2 EKD. Written as DNA, the CDR3 is TGTGCCTGTGACTCCCTGGGGCCTACCGGGACCGATAGACTCATCTTT. Its translation is CACDSLGPTGTDRLIF.

This clone was detected a few times. The protein given by TCRdb reflects a much larger clone and differs at residue 14 from this DNA's translation, likely from a read error; the protein shown is the DNA's translation. The chain recombines TRDV2 with TRDJ1, with 9 bases fitting TRDD3. The J gene, missing from TCRdb, was assigned here through DNA to germline matching. The V segment lost 3 bases and the J segment 0 bases; nucleotides outside the gene matches: 25. Germline-derived CDR1 and CDR2 are GEAIGNYY and EKD. The CDR3 is 22 residues long. The chain's CDR3 is CACDEITTLTGGPVSYTDKLIF. The CDR3 nucleotides are TGTGCCTGTGACGAAATTACAACACTGACTGGGGGACCCGTATCGTACACCGATAAACTCATCTTT.